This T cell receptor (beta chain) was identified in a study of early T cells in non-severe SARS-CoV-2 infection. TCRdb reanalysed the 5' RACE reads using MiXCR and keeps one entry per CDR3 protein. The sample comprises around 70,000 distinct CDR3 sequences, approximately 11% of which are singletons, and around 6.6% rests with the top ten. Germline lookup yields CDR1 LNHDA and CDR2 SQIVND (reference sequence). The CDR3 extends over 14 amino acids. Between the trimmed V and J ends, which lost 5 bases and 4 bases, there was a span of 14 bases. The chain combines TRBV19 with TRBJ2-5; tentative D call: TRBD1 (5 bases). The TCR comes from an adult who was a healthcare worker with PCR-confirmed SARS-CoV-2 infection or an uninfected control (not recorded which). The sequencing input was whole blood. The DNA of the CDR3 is TGTGCCAGTAGTCAGATCCCAGGGCGAGAGACCCAGTACTTC. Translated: CASSQIPGRETQYF.